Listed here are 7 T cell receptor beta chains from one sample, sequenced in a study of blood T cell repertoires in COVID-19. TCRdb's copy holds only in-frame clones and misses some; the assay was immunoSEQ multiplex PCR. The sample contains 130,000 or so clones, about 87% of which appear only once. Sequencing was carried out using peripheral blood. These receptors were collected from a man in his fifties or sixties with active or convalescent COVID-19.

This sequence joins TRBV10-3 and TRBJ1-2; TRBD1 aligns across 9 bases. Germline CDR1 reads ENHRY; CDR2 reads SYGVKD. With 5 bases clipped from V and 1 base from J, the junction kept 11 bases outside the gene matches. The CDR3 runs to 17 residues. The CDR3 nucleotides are TGTGCCATCAGTTCCTCCCGGGGACAGGGCAATAACTATGGCTACACCTTC. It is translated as CAISSSRGQGNNYGYTF.

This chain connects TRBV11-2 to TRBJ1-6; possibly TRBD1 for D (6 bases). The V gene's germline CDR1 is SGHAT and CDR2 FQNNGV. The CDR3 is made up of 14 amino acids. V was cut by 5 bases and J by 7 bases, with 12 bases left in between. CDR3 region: CASSHGQTNSPLHF. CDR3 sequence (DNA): TGTGCCAGCAGCCACGGACAGACGAATTCACCCCTCCACTTT.

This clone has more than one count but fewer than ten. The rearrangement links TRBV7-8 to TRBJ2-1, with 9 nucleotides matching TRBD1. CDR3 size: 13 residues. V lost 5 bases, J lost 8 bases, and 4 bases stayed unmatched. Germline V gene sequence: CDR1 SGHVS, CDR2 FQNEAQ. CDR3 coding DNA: TGTGCCAGCAGCGGACAGGGGAGGGATGAGCAGTTCTTC. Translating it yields CASSGQGRDEQFF.

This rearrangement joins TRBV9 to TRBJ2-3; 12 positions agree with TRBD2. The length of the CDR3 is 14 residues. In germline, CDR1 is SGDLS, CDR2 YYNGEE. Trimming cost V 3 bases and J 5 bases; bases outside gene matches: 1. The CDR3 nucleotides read TGTGCCAGCAGCGCGACTAGCGGGAGAGATACGCAGTATTTT. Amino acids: CASSATSGRDTQYF.

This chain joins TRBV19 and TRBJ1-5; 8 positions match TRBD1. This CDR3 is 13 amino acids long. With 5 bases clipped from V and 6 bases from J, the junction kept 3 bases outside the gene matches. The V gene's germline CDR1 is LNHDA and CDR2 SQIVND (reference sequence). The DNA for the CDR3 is TGTGCCAGTAGTCCGGACAGGGTTCAGCCCCAGCATTTT. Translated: CASSPDRVQPQHF. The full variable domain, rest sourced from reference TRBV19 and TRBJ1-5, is DGGITQSPKYLFRKEGQNVTLSCEQNLNHDAMYWYRQDPGQGLRLIYYSQIVNDFQKGDIAEGYSVSREKKESFPLTVTSAQKNPTAFYLCASSPDRVQPQHFGDGTRLSIL.

The CDR3 bases are TGTGCCAGCAGCTCTGACAGGGGCTACGAGCAGTACTTC. This encodes CASSSDRGYEQYF. The chain carries TRBV11-1 and TRBJ2-7; 8 nucleotides align to TRBD1. Looked up from germline, CDR1 is SGHAT and CDR2 is FQDESV (reference sequence). The ends lost 4 bases at V and 3 bases at J; junction bases unmatched: 2. The CDR3 spans 13 residues.

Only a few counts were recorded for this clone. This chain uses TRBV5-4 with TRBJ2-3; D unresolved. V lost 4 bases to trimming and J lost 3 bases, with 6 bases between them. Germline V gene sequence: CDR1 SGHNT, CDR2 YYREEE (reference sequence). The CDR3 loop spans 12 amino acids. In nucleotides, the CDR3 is TGTGCCAGCAGCAGAGTTACAGATACGCAGTATTTT. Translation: CASSRVTDTQYF.